The 32 T cell receptor beta chains reported below all come from one sample, sequenced in a study of regulatory T cells in long-lasting Graves disease. Building the TCR beta libraries relied on iRepertoire HTBI primers, and CDR3 regions underwent Arm-PCR. TCRdb re-analysed the multiplex PCR reads in MiXCR, keeping a single row per CDR3 protein. This table has fewer than 350,000 distinct CDR3 sequences, 15% to 20% appearing once. Time point indicated: newly diagnosed GD, antithyroid drugs for less than 3 months. PBMCs were the source of the RNA used for TCR sequencing. Sequenced material: peripheral blood mononuclear cells (PBMCs), taken at new diagnosis, from a patient treated with antithyroid drugs. Receptors were obtained from a female donor with Graves disease.

This clonotype was detected only a few times. The chain carries TRBV29-1 and TRBJ2-7, with 10 bases lining up with TRBD2. V lost 7 bases to trimming and J lost 3 bases; unmatched junction nucleotides: 6. This CDR3 is 13 amino acids long. Germline CDR1 is SQVTM and CDR2 is ANQGSEA. The CDR3 nucleotides read TGCAGCGCGGGAATAGCGGGAGGCTACGAGCAGTACTTC. Amino acids: CSAGIAGGYEQYF.

This clonotype was seen at least ten times. The rearrangement joins TRBV10-3 to TRBJ2-2; TRBD1 matches at 9 bases. With V trimmed by 2 bases and J by 5 bases, 3 bases remained unmatched. The length of the CDR3 is 15 residues. CDR1 is ENHRY and CDR2 is SYGVKD in the germline V gene. CDR3: CAISETGGQTGELFF. CDR3 bases: TGTGCCATCAGTGAGACAGGGGGCCAGACCGGGGAGCTGTTTTTT.

This clonotype has a count of ten or more. The chain's CDR3 is CASSLGQGRGSPLHF. The CDR3 DNA reads as TGTGCCAGCAGCTTAGGACAGGGACGGGGGTCACCCCTCCACTTT. This rearrangement joins TRBV11-2 to TRBJ1-6; 7 bases map to TRBD1. Germline CDR1 and CDR2: SGHAT and FQNNGV. CDR3 length equals 15 residues. V was clipped by 1 base and J by 10 bases; unmatched bases: 7.

This clonotype was seen ten or more times. V usage is TRBV5-5 and J usage is TRBJ2-7, with D perhaps TRBD1 or TRBD2 (5 bases each). V was trimmed by 3 bases and J by 0 bases, leaving 10 bases between them. The CDR3 contains 14 residues. The germline gives CDR1 SGHKS, CDR2 YYEKEE (reference sequence). CDR3 residues: CASSSPGTSYEQYF. The DNA for the CDR3 is TGTGCCAGCAGCTCCCCCGGGACCTCCTACGAGCAGTACTTC.

This clonotype appeared many times. The chain recombines TRBV30 with TRBJ2-1; no definite D call. V was pared by 5 bases and J by 1 base, with 9 bases between. The CDR3 is 13 residues long. Germline CDR1 and CDR2: GTSNPN and SVGIG (reference sequence). CDR3 sequence: CAWALGSYNEQFF. DNA for the CDR3: TGTGCCTGGGCCCTGGGGTCCTACAATGAGCAGTTCTTC.

The V call is TRBV12-3 or TRBV12-4, the J call TRBJ2-2; weak D call: TRBD2 (5 bases). The CDR3 has 15 residues. The V and J ends lost 2 bases and 6 bases respectively, with 13 bases between them. DNA of the CDR3: TGTGCCAGCAGTTTATCCGGGATCTGGGCCGGGGAGCTGTTTTTT. This gives the protein CASSLSGIWAGELFF.

The table lists this clonotype with a few counts. Germline is not matched at one junction end, which may reflect a read error. This rearrangement joins TRBV7-8 to TRBJ2-1, with 7 bases matching TRBD2. Germline V CDR1 and CDR2: SGHVS, FQNEAQ. The CDR3 totals 14 residues. CDR3: CASSQPSGYNEQLF. The DNA for the CDR3 is TGTGCCAGCAGCCAACCTAGCGGTTACAATGAGCAGCTCTTC. Complete variable domain (other parts from reference TRBV7-8 and TRBJ2-1): GAGVSQSPRYKVAKRGQDVALRCDPISGHVSLFWYQQALGQGPEFLTYFQNEAQLDKSGLPSDRFFAERPEGSVSTLKIQRTQQEDSAVYLCASSQPSGYNEQLFGPGTRLTVL.

This clonotype was picked up many times. The chain links TRBV27 to TRBJ2-3; no clear D. Trimming cost V 7 bases and J 8 bases, with 10 bases left between them. The CDR3 is 11 amino acids. Germline V gene sequence: CDR1 MNHEY, CDR2 SMNVEV (reference sequence). Here the CDR3 DNA reads TGTGCCAGCATGGGGAAGGGTACGCAGTATTTT. Translating gives CASMGKGTQYF.

In its sample, this clonotype was seen many times. The gene calls are TRBV19 and TRBJ1-5; 10 bases align to TRBD1. Germline V gives CDR1 LNHDA, CDR2 SQIVND (reference sequence). Trimming at V came to 6 bases and at J to 7 bases, leaving 9 bases not matched to a gene. This CDR3 has 15 amino acids. The CDR3 loop reads CASSRTGGDNQPQHF. For the CDR3, the DNA is TGTGCCAGTAGCAGGACAGGGGGAGACAACCAGCCCCAGCATTTT. Using reference TRBV19 and TRBJ1-5 for the parts outside the CDR3, the full variable domain is DGGITQSPKYLFRKEGQNVTLSCEQNLNHDAMYWYRQDPGQGLRLIYYSQIVNDFQKGDIAEGYSVSREKKESFPLTVTSAQKNPTAFYLCASSRTGGDNQPQHFGDGTRLSIL.

The table lists this clonotype with many counts. The V and J genes are TRBV7-3 and TRBJ1-3; tentatively, D is TRBD1 (6 bases). CDR1 is SGHTA and CDR2 is FQGTGA in the germline V gene. This CDR3 comprises 14 residues. V gave up 6 bases and J gave up 4 bases, with 13 bases separating them. CDR3 nucleotides: TGTGCCAGCAGGCCAACAGGGCCGGGAAACACCATATATTTT. This translates into CASRPTGPGNTIYF.

The V gene is TRBV19, the J gene TRBJ2-7; possibly TRBD2 for D (5 bases). Looked up from germline, CDR1 is LNHDA and CDR2 is SQIVND (reference sequence). The V end lost 6 bases, the J end lost 0 bases, and 12 bases lay between the germline ends. This CDR3 is built from 14 residues. CDR3 DNA: TGTGCCAGTAGCACTGCGGGCTACTCCTACGAGCAGTACTTC. Protein: CASSTAGYSYEQYF.

This clonotype appeared a few times. One end of the junction varies from germline; a read error may be responsible. The V and J genes are TRBV12-3 or TRBV12-4 and TRBJ2-3; 7 nucleotides agree with TRBD2. This CDR3 comprises 15 residues. In DNA form, the CDR3 reads TGTGCCGGCAGTACCGAGCGGGATACCACAGATACGCAGTATTTT. Translating gives CAGSTERDTTDTQYF.

This clonotype was observed at least ten times. A read error may account for a junction end that differs from germline. The V gene is TRBV6-1, the J gene TRBJ1-1; D call uncertain. This CDR3 region has 13 residues. CDR1 is MNHNS and CDR2 is SASEGT in the germline V gene. CDR3 coding DNA: TGTGCCAGCACGTACGATCTAAACACTGAGGCTTTCTTT. It specifies CASTYDLNTEAFF.

This clonotype appeared many times. The DNA of the CDR3 is TGTGCCAGCTCGACATTACCACAGGGGGCGGATGATGAAGCTTTCTTT. It specifies CASSTLPQGADDEAFF. The chain employs TRBV18 and TRBJ2-3, with TRBD1 matching over 9 bases. The DNA end is a closer match to TRBJ1-1, so the J assignment may be wrong. Looked up from germline, CDR1 is KGHSH and CDR2 is LQKENI. The CDR3 is 16 amino acids.

This sequence joins TRBV6-1 and TRBJ2-5, with 15 positions matching TRBD2. The J call may be mistaken, given a closer DNA end match to TRBJ2-1. The CDR3 sequence is 16 residues long. From germline, CDR1 is MNHNS and CDR2 SASEGT. The CDR3 region has the DNA TGTGCCAGCAGTCCCTGGACTAGCGGGAGGGATAATGAGCAGTTCTTC. It translates to CASSPWTSGRDNEQFF.

The chain carries TRBV5-4 and TRBJ2-5, with D perhaps TRBD2 (7 bases). The CDR3 sequence is 14 residues long. Germline CDR1 and CDR2: SGHNT and YYREEE (reference sequence). V lost 3 bases and J lost 1, with 10 bases in between. The CDR3, as DNA: TGTGCCAGCAGCTCCGGGGGGCTCCAAGAGACCCAGTACTTC. This encodes CASSSGGLQETQYF. The full variable domain, with the rest looked up from reference TRBV5-4 and TRBJ2-5, is ETGVTQSPTHLIKTRGQQVTLRCSSQSGHNTVSWYQQALGQGPQFIFQYYREEENGRGNFPPRFSGLQFPNYSSELNVNALELDDSALYLCASSSGGLQETQYFGPGTRLLVL.

This clonotype was counted at least ten times. This rearrangement joins TRBV27 to TRBJ1-2, with D perhaps TRBD1 (5 bases). This CDR3 has 15 amino acids. The V end was cut by 5 bases, the J end by 2 bases, with 15 bases between. Germline V gene lookup returns CDR1 MNHEY and CDR2 SMNVEV (reference sequence). The CDR3 sequence: CASSPLGVSNYGYTF. The DNA of the CDR3 is TGTGCCAGCAGTCCCCTGGGGGTTTCCAACTATGGCTACACCTTC.

A word on this clonotype: A much larger clone differs from this one at a single base, so this may be a read error. This sequence joins TRBV13 and TRBJ2-1; the D gene could be TRBD1 or TRBD2 (5 bases each). The V end lost 4 bases, the J end lost 4 bases, and 14 bases lay between the germline ends. Germline lookup yields CDR1 PRHDT and CDR2 FYEKMQ (reference sequence). This CDR3 spans 15 amino acids. The CDR3 reads CASSSDGTGYNEQFF. The CDR3 nucleotides are TGTGCCAGCAGCTCGGACGGGACGGGGTACAATGAGCAGTTCTTC.

This clonotype was found many times. The chain couples TRBV7-8 to TRBJ2-1; D is unclear. Germline V gene data show CDR1 as SGHVS and CDR2 as FQNEAQ. The V end was cut by 5 bases, the J end by 6 bases, with 17 bases between. The CDR3 runs 15 residues. CDR3: CASSHRKGPSNEQFF. CDR3 in DNA: TGTGCCAGCAGCCATCGGAAGGGCCCTAGCAATGAGCAGTTCTTC.

This clonotype appeared many times. This sequence joins TRBV6-1 and TRBJ2-1; TRBD2 aligns across 8 bases. The ends lost 4 bases at V and 8 bases at J; junction bases unmatched: 10. Germline CDR1 MNHNS, CDR2 SASEGT. The CDR3 runs to 15 residues. The DNA for the CDR3 is TGTGCCAGCAGTGGCCCCAGCGGGAGTGTGGATGAGCAGTTCTTC. This translates into CASSGPSGSVDEQFF.

The sample holds many counts of this clonotype. The V and J genes are TRBV2 and TRBJ2-2; D may match TRBD1 or TRBD2 (5 bases each). Deletions cut 6 bases from V and 4 bases from J, with 9 bases between. The CDR3 spans 13 residues. Germline values: CDR1 SNHLY, CDR2 FYNNEI. The DNA for the CDR3 is TGTGCCAGCAGATGGGACGGCACCGGGGAGCTGTTTTTT. It is translated as CASRWDGTGELFF.

In the case of this clonotype: This may be a read error: a much more frequent sequence differs by one nucleotide. The rearrangement uses TRBV29-1 and TRBJ2-7; 8 nucleotides agree with TRBD2. Germline V gene lookup returns CDR1 SQVTM and CDR2 ANQGSEA. V was clipped by 6 bases and J by 7 bases; unmatched bases: 14. The CDR3 loop spans 14 amino acids. CDR3 residues: CSVLAGPAYNEQYF. The CDR3, as DNA: TGCAGCGTGCTAGCGGGTCCGGCCTACAATGAGCAGTACTTC.

At least ten counts were recorded for this clonotype. The V and J genes are TRBV6-5 and TRBJ2-7; no firm D call. CDR1 MNHEY and CDR2 SVGAGI come from the germline V gene. This CDR3 comprises 13 residues. V was clipped by 0 bases and J by 6 bases, with 9 bases between them. The CDR3 loop reads CASSYSRQAEQYF. The CDR3 nucleotides read TGTGCCAGCAGTTACTCGAGGCAAGCCGAGCAGTACTTC.

This clonotype was picked up many times. V is TRBV28 and J is TRBJ2-1; 8 nucleotides agree with TRBD2. The CDR3 extends over 13 amino acids. V dropped 3 bases and J dropped 8; count of bases not matched to a gene: 3. Looked up from germline, CDR1 is MDHEN and CDR2 is SYDVKM. The CDR3 DNA is TGTGCCAGCAGTTTGGCCGGGAGGGATGAGCAGTTCTTC. It codes for CASSLAGRDEQFF.

This clonotype was found many times. This sequence joins TRBV3-1 and TRBJ2-1; TRBD2 matches 11 bases. The CDR3 is 17 amino acids. J gave up 2 bases and V 0 bases, and 3 bases lay outside the gene matches. Germline-derived CDR1 and CDR2 are LGHDT and YNNKEL (reference sequence). The CDR3 is CASSQDMGLAAYNEQFF. CDR3 coding DNA: TGTGCCAGCAGCCAAGATATGGGACTAGCGGCCTACAATGAGCAGTTCTTC.

This clonotype was detected ten times or more. The chain carries TRBV6-2 or TRBV6-3 and TRBJ1-4; perhaps TRBD1 as D (5 bases). There are 13 residues in the CDR3. V was pared by 10 bases and J by 3 bases, with 12 bases between. CDR1 is MNHEY, CDR2 SVGEGT, per germline. CDR3 residues: CAISRAANEKLFF. For the CDR3, the DNA is TGTGCCATCTCCAGGGCGGCTAATGAAAAACTGTTTTTT.

Ten or more counts support this clonotype. This rearrangement joins TRBV10-3 to TRBJ2-1; 9 bases align to TRBD1. The CDR3 runs to 14 residues. V shed 5 bases, J shed 5 bases, and the junction held 4 bases outside the gene matches. Germline assignment: CDR1 ENHRY and CDR2 SYGVKD. The CDR3 reads CAISRGQGDNEQFF. CDR3 sequence (DNA): TGTGCCATCAGTAGGGGACAGGGAGACAATGAGCAGTTCTTC.

This clonotype has only a few counts. Given a much more abundant clone one base away, this may be a read error. The CDR3 sequence: CAGSLDAGGTRGQYF. CDR3 nucleotides: TGTGCCGGCAGTTTAGACGCAGGCGGGACAAGGGGGCAGTACTTC. This rearrangement joins TRBV12-3 or TRBV12-4 to TRBJ2-7; D is tentatively TRBD1 or TRBD2 (6 bases each). The CDR3 runs 15 residues.

This clonotype was seen repeatedly, ten times or more. The chain recombines TRBV10-3 with TRBJ2-3, with TRBD2 matching 11 bases. CDR1 and CDR2 (germline): ENHRY, SYGVKD. The CDR3 covers 14 residues. J gave up 2 bases and V 6 bases, and 1 base lay outside the gene matches. Here the CDR3 DNA reads TGTGCCATCAGGGGACTAGCGGACACAGATACGCAGTATTTT. Translating it yields CAIRGLADTDTQYF.

There are many counts of this clonotype. The chain couples TRBV20-1 to TRBJ1-3; tentatively, D is TRBD1 (5 bases). CDR1 DFQATT and CDR2 SNEGSKA come from the germline V gene (reference sequence). V lost 5 bases and J 8 bases, leaving 19 bases between the germline ends. The CDR3 runs to 14 residues. Written as DNA, the CDR3 is TGCAGTGCTTACGGGGGGAAATCGAAGGACACCATATATTTT. Its translation: CSAYGGKSKDTIYF.

At least ten counts were recorded for this clonotype. J is TRBJ1-1 and V is TRBV7-3; tentatively, D is TRBD1 (5 bases). Per the germline V gene, CDR1 is SGHTA and CDR2 is FQGTGA. V lost 2 bases and J lost 2, with 15 bases in between. The CDR3 is made up of 16 amino acids. For the CDR3, the DNA is TGTGCCAGCAGCTTAGGACCGGGGGGATTTAACACTGAAGCTTTCTTT. Translated, it gives CASSLGPGGFNTEAFF.

This clonotype occurred many times. V and J are TRBV11-2 and TRBJ2-1, with a tentative D call TRBD1 (5 bases). V lost 4 bases, J lost 5 bases, and 21 bases lay in between. The CDR3 sequence is 17 residues long. CDR1 SGHAT and CDR2 FQNNGV come from the germline V gene. The chain's CDR3 is CASSSYLTSKGNNEQFF. The DNA for the CDR3 is TGTGCCAGCAGCTCCTACCTGACTTCTAAGGGGAACAATGAGCAGTTCTTC.